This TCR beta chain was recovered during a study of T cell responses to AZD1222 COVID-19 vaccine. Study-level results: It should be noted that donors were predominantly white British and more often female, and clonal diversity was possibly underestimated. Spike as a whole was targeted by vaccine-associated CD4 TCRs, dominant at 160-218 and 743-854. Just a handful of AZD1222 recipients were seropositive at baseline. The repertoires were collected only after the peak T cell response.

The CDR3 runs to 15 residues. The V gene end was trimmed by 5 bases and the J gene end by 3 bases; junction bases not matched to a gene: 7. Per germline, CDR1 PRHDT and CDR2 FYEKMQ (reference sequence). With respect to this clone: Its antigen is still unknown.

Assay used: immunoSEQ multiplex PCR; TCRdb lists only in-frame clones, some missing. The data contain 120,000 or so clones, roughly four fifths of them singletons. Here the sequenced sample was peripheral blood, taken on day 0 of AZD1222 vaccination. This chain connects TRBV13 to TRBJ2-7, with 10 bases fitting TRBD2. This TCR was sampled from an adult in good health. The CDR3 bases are TGTGCCAGCAGCCCGGGACTAGCGAGTCGCTACGAGCAGTACTTC. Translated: CASSPGLASRYEQYF.